This entry features one T cell receptor beta chain sequence. This receptor's antigen is unknown. No much larger clonotype is one base removed from it; base qualities were not supplied. This sample stems from a study of beta chain features in type 1 diabetes (dated by TCRdb to 2016 to 2018). Concerning the study at large: No differences in mean age, gender distribution, total cell number or subset yield were found between patients and healthy donors. A total of some 100,000,000 sorted cells were examined across all samples, and a strong correlation was observed between cell number per subset and RNA yield. Whereas all 30 or so donors provided naive and central memory subsets, regulatory and stem cell-like memory subsets were isolated from just 8 patients and about 8 healthy donors. The study compared TCRB repertoires of sorted circulating CD4+ T cell subsets between recently diagnosed type 1 diabetes patients and matched healthy donors.

The entire isolated RNA was reverse transcribed using the High Capacity cDNA Reverse Transcription Kit, and thus expressed TCRB transcripts were sequenced. Deep immunoSEQ sequencing was applied to naive, central memory and regulatory T cell samples, giving an average of roughly 3.6 million total reads per sample. Sorted cells were lysed in RLT buffer, and RNA was extracted using DNase-treated RNeasy Micro or Mini kits according to cell number. To prevent cross-contamination, every cell subset was processed on its own, while patient and healthy donor samples were processed together. The immunoSEQ multiplex PCR was used to amplify TCRB sequences from cDNA, generating 87-bp fragments that spanned the CDR3 region. Sequencing of the amplicons was performed on the Illumina HiSeq platform. The original methods were these. Synthetic template baselines were used to correct PCR bias computationally, reads within Hamming distance 2 were collapsed together, and singletons that could not be merged were discarded. Reads were aligned against IMGT to assign V, D and J genes, CDR3 length and insertions or deletions at six rearrangement sites. Within each subset, clonotype counts were normalized to sorted cell number, and only after that were true diversity and Gini coefficients computed with the tcR R package. The overlap coefficient, calculated on TCRB nucleotide sequences, was used to measure repertoire sharing. Held by TCRdb, this immuneACCESS table contains in-frame sequences only and omits some clones. Under half of the omission traces to an unresolved V gene where checked; the cause of the rest is unknown. V and J calls plus clone size are reproduced from that table; the DNA served to infer D and trimming. The sample table shows 200,000 to 300,000 clones, and 25% to 30% are seen once. Of the sample, approximately 4% is held by the ten largest clones.

CDR1 is given as PRHDT and CDR2 as FYEKMQ, both from the germline V gene (reference sequence). Trimming leaves V shorter by 7 bases and J shorter by 5 bases, with the junction holding 14 bases beyond the gene matches. The CDR3 goes from the cysteine to the phenylalanine over 16 residues. The CDR3 DNA has 48 bases and is translated from base 1. From each donor, a single peripheral blood sample of approximately 120 mL on average was drawn into heparinised tubes. A BD FACSAria II was used to sort naive, central memory, regulatory and stem cell-like memory CD4+ T cells with a panel that included CD45RO, CCR7, CD25, CD127, CD95 and CD27. Purity was above 98% for every sorted population. Right away, PBMCs were isolated by Lymphoprep density gradient centrifugation and were stained directly, with no culture step. To minimize batch effects, samples were stained and sorted in pairs, one healthy donor with one patient per experiment.

Points the paper makes about the study in general: Sequencing cDNA rather than genomic DNA could over-represent highly expressing activated cells, although activation and CD3 levels did not differ between groups. Shorter templates might have been favored by PCR, but patient and control samples were amplified and corrected together, so both groups would have been affected equally by any skew. In all four CD4+ subsets, TCRB CDR3 length was moderately but significantly shorter in type 1 diabetes patients. At VDJ recombination sites, patients with type 1 diabetes made fewer insertions and deleted more nucleotides, a pattern implying thymic rearrangement abnormalities. Because the HLA sub-analyses included only small numbers of individuals, any influence of HLA type on TCRB rearrangement was left unresolved. Naive, central memory and regulatory TCRB repertoires appeared to be more alike among patients than among healthy donors.

Sequences were obtained from central memory CD4+ T cells from blood. The source of this sequence is a man aged 25 to 40 in good health. Recombination connected TRBV13 to TRBJ2-5; a stretch of 9 junction bases matches TRBD2. The bases are TGTGCCAGCACCATGACCGTCAACGCGGGAGGGGAGACCCAGTACTTC. It encodes CASTMTVNAGGETQYF. This CDR3, with the reference TRBV13 and TRBJ2-5 proteins standing in past its ends, gives the full variable domain AAGVIQSPRHLIKEKRETATLKCYPIPRHDTVYWYQQGPGQDPQFLISFYEKMQSDKGSIPDRFSAQQFSDYHSELNMSSLELGDSALYFCASTMTVNAGGETQYFGPGTRLLVL.